This T cell receptor (beta chain) stems from a study of blood T cell repertoires in COVID-19. The CDR3 sequence is 16 residues long. The germline V and J ends were trimmed by 0 bases and 3 bases, with 14 bases remaining between them. Germline V lookup: CDR1 KGHSH, CDR2 LQKENI. The protocol was immunoSEQ multiplex PCR, while the TCRdb copy is restricted to in-frame clones and leaves out a portion. The sample includes 45,000 to 55,000 clones, around 84% of them seen just once. The receptor comes from a man over 45 with acute or convalescent COVID-19. The sample comprised peripheral blood. This chain links TRBV18 with TRBJ2-5, with D perhaps matching TRBD1 (8 bases). CDR3 coding DNA: TGTGCCAGCTCACCACCCCGTACAGGGGGGGAAGAGACCCAGTACTTC. Its protein is CASSPPRTGGEETQYF.